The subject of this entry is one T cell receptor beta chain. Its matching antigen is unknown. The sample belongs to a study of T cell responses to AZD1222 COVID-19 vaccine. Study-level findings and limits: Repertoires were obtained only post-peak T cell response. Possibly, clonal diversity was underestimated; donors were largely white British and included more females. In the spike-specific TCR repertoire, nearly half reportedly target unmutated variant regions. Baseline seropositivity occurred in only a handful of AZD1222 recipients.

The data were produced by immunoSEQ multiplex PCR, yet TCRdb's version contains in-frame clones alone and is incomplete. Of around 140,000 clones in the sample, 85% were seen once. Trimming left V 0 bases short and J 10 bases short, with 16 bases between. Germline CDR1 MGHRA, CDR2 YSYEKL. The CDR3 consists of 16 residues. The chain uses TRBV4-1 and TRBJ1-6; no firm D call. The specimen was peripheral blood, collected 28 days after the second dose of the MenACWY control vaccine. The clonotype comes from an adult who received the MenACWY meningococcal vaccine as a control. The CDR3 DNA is TGCGCCAGCAGCCAAGATCGGGCCTCCTTCGGGTCACCCCTCCACTTT. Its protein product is CASSQDRASFGSPLHF.